The 2 T cell receptor beta chains below were found in one sample sequenced in a study of T cell responses to AZD1222 COVID-19 vaccine (dated by TCRdb to the early 2020s). To prepare the library, the immunoSEQ multiplex PCR assay was applied. The table comes from immuneACCESS by way of TCRdb, which keeps in-frame sequences with V and J called. Part of the clones is missing from these tables; in studies checked, under half for an unresolved V gene and the rest for unknown reasons. The sample table records 90,000 to 120,000 clones; approximately 88% of these occur just once. The ten biggest clones cover around 9% of the sample. Per the publication, the time point label means: baseline before first vaccination. The starting material was peripheral blood, obtained on day 0 of AZD1222 vaccination. The receptor source for this set is an adult in good health.

V usage is TRBV12-3 or TRBV12-4 and J usage is TRBJ2-7; D might be TRBD1 (5 bases). The CDR3 consists of 12 residues. V was shortened by 2 bases and J by 4 bases, with 6 bases between the two germline ends. The CDR3 region has the DNA TGTGCCAGCAGTTTAAACAGGTACGAGCAGTACTTC. Its translation: CASSLNRYEQYF.

The chain is built from TRBV20-1 and TRBJ1-6; D not certain. V lost 3 bases, J lost 0 bases, and 12 bases lay in between. The CDR3 covers 16 residues. CDR1 is DFQATT and CDR2 is SNEGSKA in the germline V gene (reference sequence). CDR3 nucleotides: TGCAGTGCTAGTTTACAAGGCTACTCCTATAATTCACCCCTCCACTTT. It is translated as CSASLQGYSYNSPLHF.